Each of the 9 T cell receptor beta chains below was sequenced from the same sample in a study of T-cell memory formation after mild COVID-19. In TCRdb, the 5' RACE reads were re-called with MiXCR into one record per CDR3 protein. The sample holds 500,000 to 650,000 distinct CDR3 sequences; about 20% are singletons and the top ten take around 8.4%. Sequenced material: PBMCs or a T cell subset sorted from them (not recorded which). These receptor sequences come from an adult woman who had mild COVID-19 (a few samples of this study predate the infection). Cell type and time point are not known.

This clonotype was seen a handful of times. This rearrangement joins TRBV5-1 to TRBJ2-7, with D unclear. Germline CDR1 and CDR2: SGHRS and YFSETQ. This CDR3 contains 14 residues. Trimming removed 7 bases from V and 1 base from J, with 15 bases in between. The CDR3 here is CASAPGSMSYEQYF. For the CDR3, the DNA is TGCGCCAGCGCCCCAGGTAGTATGTCCTACGAGCAGTACTTC.

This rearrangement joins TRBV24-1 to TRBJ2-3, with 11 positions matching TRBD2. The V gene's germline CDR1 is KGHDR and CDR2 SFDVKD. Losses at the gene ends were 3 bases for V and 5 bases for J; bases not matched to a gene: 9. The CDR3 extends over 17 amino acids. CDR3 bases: TGTGCCACCAGTGATCCACTAGCGGGAGAGTATAAAGATACGCAGTATTTT. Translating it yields CATSDPLAGEYKDTQYF.

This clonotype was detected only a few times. DNA of the CDR3: TGTGCCAGCAGTTACGGGACGGTCAATCCGGATACGCAGTATTTT. Translation: CASSYGTVNPDTQYF. The J gene is TRBJ2-3, the V gene TRBV6-5; D possibly matches TRBD1 or TRBD2 (5 bases each). CDR1 is MNHEY and CDR2 is SVGAGI in the germline V gene. The CDR3 consists of 15 residues. The V and J ends lost 2 bases and 6 bases respectively, with 15 bases between them.

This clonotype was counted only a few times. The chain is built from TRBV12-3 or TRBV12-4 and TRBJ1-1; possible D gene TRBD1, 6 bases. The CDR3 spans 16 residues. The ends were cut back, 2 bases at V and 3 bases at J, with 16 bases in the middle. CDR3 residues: CASSLRPGKGDTEAFF. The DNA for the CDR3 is TGTGCCAGCAGTTTAAGGCCGGGCAAGGGGGACACTGAAGCTTTCTTT.

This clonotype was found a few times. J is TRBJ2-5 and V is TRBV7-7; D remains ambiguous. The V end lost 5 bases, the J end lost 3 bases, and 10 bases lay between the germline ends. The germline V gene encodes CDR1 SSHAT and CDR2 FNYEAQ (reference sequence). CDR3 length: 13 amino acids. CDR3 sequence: CASSPLPKETQYF. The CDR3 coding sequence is TGTGCCAGCAGCCCCCTCCCAAAAGAGACCCAGTACTTC.

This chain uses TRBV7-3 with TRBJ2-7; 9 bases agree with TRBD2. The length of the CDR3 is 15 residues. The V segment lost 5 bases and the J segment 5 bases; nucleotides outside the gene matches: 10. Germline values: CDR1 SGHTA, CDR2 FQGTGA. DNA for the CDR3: TGTGCCAGCAGCCCCGAAGGTAGCGGGAGCCACGAGCAGTACTTC. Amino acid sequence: CASSPEGSGSHEQYF.

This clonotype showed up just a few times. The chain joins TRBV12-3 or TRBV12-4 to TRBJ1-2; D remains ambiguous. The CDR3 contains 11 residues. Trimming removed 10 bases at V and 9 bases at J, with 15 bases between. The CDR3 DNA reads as TGTGCCAACTCGGATGAAGACAGCTACACCTTC. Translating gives CANSDEDSYTF.

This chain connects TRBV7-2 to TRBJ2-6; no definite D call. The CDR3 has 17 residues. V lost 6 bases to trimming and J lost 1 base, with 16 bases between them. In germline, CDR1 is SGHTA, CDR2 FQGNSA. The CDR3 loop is CASSVNPLDSGANVLTF. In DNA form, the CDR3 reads TGTGCCAGCAGTGTAAATCCTCTGGATTCTGGGGCCAACGTCCTGACTTTC. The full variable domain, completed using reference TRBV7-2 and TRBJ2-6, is GAGVSQSPSNKVTEKGKDVELRCDPISGHTALYWYRQSLGQGLEFLIYFQGNSAPDKSGLPSDRFSAERTGGSVSTLTIQRTQQEDSAVYLCASSVNPLDSGANVLTFGAGSRLTVL.

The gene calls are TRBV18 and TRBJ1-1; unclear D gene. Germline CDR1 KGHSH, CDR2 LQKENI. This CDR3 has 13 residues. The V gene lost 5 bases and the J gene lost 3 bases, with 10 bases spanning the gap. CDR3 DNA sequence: TGTGCCAGCTCAAGCAGACGGGACACTGAAGCTTTCTTT. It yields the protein CASSSRRDTEAFF.